This T cell receptor beta chain was identified during a study of cytomegalovirus exposure and HLA in healthy donors. About the study: Roughly 80 million unique TCRs from HLA-typed donors made up an early data release. Clustering assigned about 80% of the roughly 370 genotyped donors to the Caucasian-associated ancestry cluster.

Vbeta (60) and Jbeta (13) primers were used in the PCR. Produced via immunoSEQ multiplex PCR; TCRdb's table is partial and in-frame only. The table lists 84,000 or so clones, roughly 80% of them singletons. V shed 2 bases and J 2 bases; nucleotides not matched to a gene: 9. Germline V lookup: CDR1 SGHRS, CDR2 YFSETQ. There are 17 residues in the CDR3. The chain couples TRBV5-1 to TRBJ2-1; 8 bases align to TRBD1. This sequence originates from a middle-aged man in good health and CMV-seronegative. Material for sequencing was PBMCs. The CDR3 loop is CASSLRRETGAYNEQFF. The CDR3, as DNA: TGCGCCAGCAGCTTAAGACGCGAGACAGGGGCCTACAATGAGCAGTTCTTC.